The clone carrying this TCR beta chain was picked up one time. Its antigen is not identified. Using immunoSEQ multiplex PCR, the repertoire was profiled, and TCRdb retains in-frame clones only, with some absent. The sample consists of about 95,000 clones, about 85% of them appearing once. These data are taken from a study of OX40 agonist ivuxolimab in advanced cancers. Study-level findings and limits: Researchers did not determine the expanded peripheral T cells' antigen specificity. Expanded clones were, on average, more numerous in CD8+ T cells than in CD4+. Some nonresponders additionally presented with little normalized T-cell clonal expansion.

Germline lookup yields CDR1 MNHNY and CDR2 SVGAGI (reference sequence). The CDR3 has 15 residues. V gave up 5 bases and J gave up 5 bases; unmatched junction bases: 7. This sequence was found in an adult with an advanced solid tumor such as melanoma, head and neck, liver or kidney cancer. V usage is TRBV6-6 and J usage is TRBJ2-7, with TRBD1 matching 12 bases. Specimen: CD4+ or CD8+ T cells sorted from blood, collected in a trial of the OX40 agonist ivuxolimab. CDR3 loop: CASSLRDRGLNEQYF. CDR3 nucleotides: TGTGCCAGCAGTCTCCGGGACAGGGGGCTGAACGAGCAGTACTTC.